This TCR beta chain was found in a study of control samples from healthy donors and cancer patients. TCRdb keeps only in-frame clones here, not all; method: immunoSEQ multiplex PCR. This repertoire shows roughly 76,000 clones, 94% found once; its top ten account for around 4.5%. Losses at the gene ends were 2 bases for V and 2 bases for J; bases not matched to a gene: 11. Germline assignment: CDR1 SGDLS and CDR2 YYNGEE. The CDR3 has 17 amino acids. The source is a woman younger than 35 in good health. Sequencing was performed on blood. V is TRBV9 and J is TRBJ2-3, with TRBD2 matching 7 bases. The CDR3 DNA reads TGTGCCAGCAGCGTCCTTAATTTGAGCGGGATCACAGATACGCAGTATTTT. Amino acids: CASSVLNLSGITDTQYF.